This T cell receptor (beta chain) is drawn from a study of T cells in Graves' hyperthyroidism and ophthalmopathy. Looking at the study overall: Specimen type is peripheral blood, collected at initial diagnosis prior to any treatment.

Researchers amplified the TCR beta CDR3 regions from RNA transcripts. First-round RT-PCR with HTBI primers amplified the TCR CDR3 region. MiXCR, run by TCRdb on the multiplex PCR reads, gives a single entry per CDR3 protein. The table has a few hundred thousand distinct CDR3 sequences, approximately 15% seen once. Not enrolled were patients with uncontrolled infection, other autoimmune disease, pregnancy or lactation. Together with thyroid ultrasound, orbital computed tomography, serum thyroxine and TRAb, clinical symptoms were used for diagnoses. This sample holds PBMCs from under 11 ml fresh peripheral blood. The germline V gene encodes CDR1 SEHNR and CDR2 FQNEAQ (reference sequence). Trimming shortened V by 5 bases and J by 0 bases, and 7 bases separated the two germline ends. The CDR3 sequence is 13 residues long.

The specimen sequenced was blood. J is TRBJ1-1 and V is TRBV7-9; unclear D gene. The receptor was derived from a woman in her thirties or forties with Graves' hyperthyroidism that later progressed to Graves' ophthalmopathy. CDR3 nucleotides: TGTGCCAGCAGCCCAAACATGAACACTGAAGCTTTCTTT. As protein: CASSPNMNTEAFF.